This TCR beta chain appears in the sequencing data of a study of cytomegalovirus exposure and HLA in healthy donors. About the research overall: Samples from HLA-typed donors yielded about 86 million unique TCRs in an early data release. The study, taken as a whole, reports: Among the sequence variants, a highly shared cluster was likely an artifact of sequencing. Using the classifier, cytomegalovirus status was reportedly diagnosed with high specificity and sensitivity.

This clone has a handful of counts. As yet, its antigen is unknown. PCR involved 60 Vbeta and 13 Jbeta primers. Repertoires were generated with immunoSEQ multiplex PCR, while TCRdb's copy carries only in-frame clones and drops some. The sample contains around 180,000 clones, about 80% of which appear only once. The sequencing sample was made of PBMCs. This clonotype originated in a man aged 55 to 69 in good health and CMV-seronegative.

CDR3 sequence: CASSYYPPRNQPQHF. The CDR3 DNA is TGTGCCAGCAGTTACTACCCTCCGAGGAATCAGCCCCAGCATTTT. The chain links TRBV6-5 to TRBJ1-5; D not resolved. This CDR3 has 15 residues. Germline CDR1 MNHEY, CDR2 SVGAGI. Trimming removed 1 base at V and 4 bases at J, with 11 bases between.